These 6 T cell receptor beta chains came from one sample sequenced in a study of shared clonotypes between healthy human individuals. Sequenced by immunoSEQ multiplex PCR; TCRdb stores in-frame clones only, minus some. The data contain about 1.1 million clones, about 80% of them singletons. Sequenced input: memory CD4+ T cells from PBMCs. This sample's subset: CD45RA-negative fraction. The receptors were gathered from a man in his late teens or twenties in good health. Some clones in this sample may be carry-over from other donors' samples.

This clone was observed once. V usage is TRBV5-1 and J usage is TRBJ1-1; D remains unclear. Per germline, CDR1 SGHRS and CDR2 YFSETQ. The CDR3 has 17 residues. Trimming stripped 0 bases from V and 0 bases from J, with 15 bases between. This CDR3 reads CASSLGISSGVNTEAFF. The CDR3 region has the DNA TGCGCCAGCAGCTTGGGAATTAGTTCCGGAGTGAACACTGAAGCTTTCTTT.

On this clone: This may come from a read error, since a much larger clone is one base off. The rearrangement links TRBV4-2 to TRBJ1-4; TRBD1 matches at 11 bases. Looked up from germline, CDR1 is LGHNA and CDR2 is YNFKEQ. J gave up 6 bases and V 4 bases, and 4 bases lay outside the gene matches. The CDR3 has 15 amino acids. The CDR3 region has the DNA TGTGCCAGCAGCCGTGGGACAGGGGGGGATGAAAAACTGTTTTTT. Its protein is CASSRGTGGDEKLFF.

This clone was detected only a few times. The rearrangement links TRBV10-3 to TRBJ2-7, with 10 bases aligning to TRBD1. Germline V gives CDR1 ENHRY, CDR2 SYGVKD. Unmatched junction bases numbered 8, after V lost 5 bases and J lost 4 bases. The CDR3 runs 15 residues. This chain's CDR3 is CAISPWDRGLYEQYF. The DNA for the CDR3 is TGTGCCATCAGTCCGTGGGACAGGGGCTTGTACGAGCAGTACTTC.

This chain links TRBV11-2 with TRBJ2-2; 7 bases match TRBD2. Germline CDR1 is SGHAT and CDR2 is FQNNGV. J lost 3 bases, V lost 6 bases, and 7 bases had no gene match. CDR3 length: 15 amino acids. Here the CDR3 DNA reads TGTGCCAGCAGGTCGCCTGGGAGGGACACCGGGGAGCTGTTTTTT. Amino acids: CASRSPGRDTGELFF.

The DNA of the CDR3 is TGTGCCAGCAGCGTAGAAGGGATCAATTCACCCCTCCACTTT. It encodes CASSVEGINSPLHF. The rearrangement joins TRBV9 to TRBJ1-6; D not resolved. CDR1 and CDR2 (germline): SGDLS, YYNGEE. The V end was cut by 0 bases, the J end by 7 bases, with 8 bases between. The CDR3 has 14 residues.

The CDR3 is CASGLTNQETQYF. CDR3 coding DNA: TGTGCCAGCGGACTAACCAACCAAGAGACCCAGTACTTC. This sequence joins TRBV6-1 and TRBJ2-5; maybe TRBD2 (6 bases). CDR1 is MNHNS and CDR2 is SASEGT in the germline V gene. This CDR3 is built from 13 residues. Deletions cut 8 bases from V and 0 bases from J, with 10 bases between.